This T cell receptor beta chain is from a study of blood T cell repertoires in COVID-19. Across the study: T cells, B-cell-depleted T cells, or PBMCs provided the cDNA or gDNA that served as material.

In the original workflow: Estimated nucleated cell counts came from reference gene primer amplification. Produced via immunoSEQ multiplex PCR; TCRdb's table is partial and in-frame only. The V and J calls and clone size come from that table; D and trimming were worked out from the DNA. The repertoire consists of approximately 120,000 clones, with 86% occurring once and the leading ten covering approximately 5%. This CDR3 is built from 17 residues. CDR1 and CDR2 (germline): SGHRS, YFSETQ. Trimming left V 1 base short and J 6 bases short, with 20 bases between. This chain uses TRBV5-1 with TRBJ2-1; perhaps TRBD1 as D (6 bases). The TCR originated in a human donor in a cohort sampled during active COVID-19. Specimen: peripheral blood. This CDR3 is CASSLSGQLPWANEQFF. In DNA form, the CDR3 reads TGCGCCAGCAGCTTGTCCGGACAGCTCCCCTGGGCCAATGAGCAGTTCTTC.